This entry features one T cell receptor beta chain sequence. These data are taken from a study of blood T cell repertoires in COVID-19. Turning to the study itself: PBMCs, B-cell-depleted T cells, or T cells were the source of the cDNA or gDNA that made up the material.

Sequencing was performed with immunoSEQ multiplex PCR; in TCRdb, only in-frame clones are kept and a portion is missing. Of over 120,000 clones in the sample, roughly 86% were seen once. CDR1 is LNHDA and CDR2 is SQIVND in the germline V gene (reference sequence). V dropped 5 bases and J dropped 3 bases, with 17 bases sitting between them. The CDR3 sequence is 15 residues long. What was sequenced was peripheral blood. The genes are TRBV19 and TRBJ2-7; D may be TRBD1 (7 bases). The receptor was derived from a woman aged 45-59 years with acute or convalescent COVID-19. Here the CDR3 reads CASSLAAGQIYEQYF. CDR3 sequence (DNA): TGTGCCAGTAGTCTCGCGGCGGGACAGATCTACGAGCAGTACTTC.